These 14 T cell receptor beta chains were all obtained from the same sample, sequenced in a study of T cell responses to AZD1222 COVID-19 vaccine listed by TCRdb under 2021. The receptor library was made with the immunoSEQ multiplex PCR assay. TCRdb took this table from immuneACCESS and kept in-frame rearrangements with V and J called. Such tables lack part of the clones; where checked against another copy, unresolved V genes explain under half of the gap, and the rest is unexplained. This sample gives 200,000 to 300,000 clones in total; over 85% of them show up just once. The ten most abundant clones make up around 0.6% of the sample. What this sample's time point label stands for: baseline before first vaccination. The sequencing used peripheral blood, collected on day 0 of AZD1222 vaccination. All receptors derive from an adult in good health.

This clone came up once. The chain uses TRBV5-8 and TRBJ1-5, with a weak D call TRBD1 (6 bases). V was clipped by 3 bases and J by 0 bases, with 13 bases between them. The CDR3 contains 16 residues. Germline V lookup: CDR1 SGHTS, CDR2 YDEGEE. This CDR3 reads CASSSGTYHSNQPQHF. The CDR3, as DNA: TGTGCCAGCAGCTCCGGGACATATCATAGCAATCAGCCCCAGCATTTT.

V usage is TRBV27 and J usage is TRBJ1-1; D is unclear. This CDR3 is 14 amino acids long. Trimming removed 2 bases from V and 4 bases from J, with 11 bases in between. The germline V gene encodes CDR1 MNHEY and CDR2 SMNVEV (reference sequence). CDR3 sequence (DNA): TGTGCCAGCAGTTTACGGAGGGAAAGCACTGAAGCTTTCTTT. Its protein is CASSLRRESTEAFF.

CDR3 region: CSAPRRELFF. CDR3 in DNA: TGCAGTGCCCCCCGACGGGAGCTGTTTTTT. The rearrangement joins TRBV20-1 to TRBJ2-2; D is unclear. V was cut by 6 bases and J by 9 bases, with 8 bases left in between. There are 10 residues in the CDR3. Germline assignment: CDR1 DFQATT and CDR2 SNEGSKA (reference sequence).

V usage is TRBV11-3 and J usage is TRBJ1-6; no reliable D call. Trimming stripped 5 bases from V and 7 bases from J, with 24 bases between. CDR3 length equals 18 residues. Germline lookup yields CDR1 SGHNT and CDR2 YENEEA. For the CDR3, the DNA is TGTGCCAGCAGCCCCAGATCTTCTACCTACCCTCTCAATTCACCCCTCCACTTT. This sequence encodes CASSPRSSTYPLNSPLHF.

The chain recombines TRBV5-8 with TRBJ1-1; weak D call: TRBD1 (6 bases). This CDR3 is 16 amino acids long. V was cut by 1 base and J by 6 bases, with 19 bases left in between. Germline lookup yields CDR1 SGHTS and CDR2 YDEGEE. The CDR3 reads CASSLFRGAGSSEAFF. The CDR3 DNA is TGTGCCAGCAGCTTGTTTCGGGGGGCGGGAAGTTCTGAAGCTTTCTTT.

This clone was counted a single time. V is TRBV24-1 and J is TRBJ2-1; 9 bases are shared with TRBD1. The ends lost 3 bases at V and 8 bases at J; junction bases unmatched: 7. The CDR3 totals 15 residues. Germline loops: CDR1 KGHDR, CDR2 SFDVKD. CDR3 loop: CATSDRGDRVHEQFF. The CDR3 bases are TGTGCCACCAGTGATCGGGGGGACAGGGTACATGAGCAGTTCTTC.

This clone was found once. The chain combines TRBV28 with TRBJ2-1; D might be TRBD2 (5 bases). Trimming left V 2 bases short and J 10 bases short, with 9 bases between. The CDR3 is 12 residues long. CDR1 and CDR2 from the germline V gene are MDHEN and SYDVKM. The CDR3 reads CASSLAVAEQFF. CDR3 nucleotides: TGTGCCAGCAGTTTAGCGGTAGCGGAGCAGTTCTTC. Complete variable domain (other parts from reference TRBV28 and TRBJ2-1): DVKVTQSSRYLVKRTGEKVFLECVQDMDHENMFWYRQDPGLGLRLIYFSYDVKMKEKGDIPEGYSVSREKKERFSLILESASTNQTSMYLCASSLAVAEQFFGPGTRLTVL.

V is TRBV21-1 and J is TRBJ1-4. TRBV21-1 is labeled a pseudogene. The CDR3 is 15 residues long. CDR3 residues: CASSKGGPGNEKLFF. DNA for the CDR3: TGTGCCAGCAGCAAAGGGGGCCCGGGGAATGAAAAACTGTTTTTT.

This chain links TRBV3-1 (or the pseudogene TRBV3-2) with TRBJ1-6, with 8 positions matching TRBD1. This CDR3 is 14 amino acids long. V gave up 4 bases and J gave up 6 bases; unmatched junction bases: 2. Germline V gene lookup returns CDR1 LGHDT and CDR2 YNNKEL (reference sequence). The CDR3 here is CASSLGQVNSPLHF. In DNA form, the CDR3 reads TGTGCCAGCAGCCTGGGACAGGTTAATTCACCCCTCCACTTT.

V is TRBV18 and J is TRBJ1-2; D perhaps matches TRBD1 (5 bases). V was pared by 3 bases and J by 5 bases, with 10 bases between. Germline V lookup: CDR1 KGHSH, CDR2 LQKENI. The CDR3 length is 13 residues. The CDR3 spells CASSPGGEYGYTF. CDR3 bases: TGTGCCAGCTCACCCGGGGGAGAGTATGGCTACACCTTC.

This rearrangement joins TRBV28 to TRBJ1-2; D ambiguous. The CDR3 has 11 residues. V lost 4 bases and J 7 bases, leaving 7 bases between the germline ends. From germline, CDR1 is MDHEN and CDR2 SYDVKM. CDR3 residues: CASSSAGGYTF. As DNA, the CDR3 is TGTGCCAGCAGTTCCGCGGGTGGCTACACCTTC.

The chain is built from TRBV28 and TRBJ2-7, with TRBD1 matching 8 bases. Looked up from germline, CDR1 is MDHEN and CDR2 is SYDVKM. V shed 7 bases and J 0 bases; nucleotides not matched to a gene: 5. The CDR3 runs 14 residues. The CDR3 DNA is TGTGCCAGCACGGGAACAGGGGGCTCCTACGAGCAGTACTTC. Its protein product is CASTGTGGSYEQYF.

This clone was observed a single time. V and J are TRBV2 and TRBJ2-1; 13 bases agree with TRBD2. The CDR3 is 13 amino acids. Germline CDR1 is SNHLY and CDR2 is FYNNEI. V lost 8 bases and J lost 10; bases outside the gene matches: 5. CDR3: CASLWTSGGEQFF. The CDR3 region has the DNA TGTGCCAGCTTATGGACTAGCGGGGGAGAGCAGTTCTTC.

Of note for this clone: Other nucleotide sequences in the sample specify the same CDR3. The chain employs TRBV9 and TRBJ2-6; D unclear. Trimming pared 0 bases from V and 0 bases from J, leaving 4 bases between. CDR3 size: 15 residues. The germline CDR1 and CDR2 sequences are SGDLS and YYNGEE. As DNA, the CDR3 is TGTGCCAGCAGCGTAGGGAGCTCTGGGGCCAACGTCCTGACTTTC. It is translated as CASSVGSSGANVLTF.